The entry below gives a single T cell receptor beta chain sequence along with its context. These data belong to a study of cytomegalovirus exposure and HLA in healthy donors. Healthy bone marrow donors made up the donor group. Germline CDR1 reads MNHEY; CDR2 reads SMNVEV (reference sequence). V was trimmed by 7 bases and J by 7 bases, leaving 16 bases between them. The CDR3 extends over 14 amino acids. This PCR relied on a set of 60 Vbeta primers and 13 Jbeta primers. TCRdb's table, derived via immunoSEQ multiplex PCR, lists solely in-frame clones and lacks some. This sample has roughly 110,000 clones, with around 70% found just once.

The sequenced material came from PBMCs. This chain joins TRBV27 and TRBJ1-4; maybe TRBD1 (5 bases). The receptor's source is a boy aged 5-17 years in good health and CMV-seronegative. The CDR3 DNA reads TGTGCCAGCACTCCAGTGGGGGGGGGTGAAAAACTGTTTTTT. It specifies CASTPVGGGEKLFF.